The entry below gives a single TCR beta chain sequence along with its context. Its antigen is unidentified. Clones were sequenced by immunoSEQ multiplex PCR, and TCRdb holds only the in-frame ones, with some missing. The table lists tens of thousands of clones, 89% of them singletons. Germline CDR1 SGHNT, CDR2 YYREEE (reference sequence). The CDR3 extends over 15 amino acids. V shed 4 bases and J 4 bases; nucleotides not matched to a gene: 7. The data are from a study of OX40 agonist ivuxolimab in advanced cancers. Study-wide findings and caveats: Averaging showed that CD8+ T cells had more expanded clones than CD4+ did.

The chain combines TRBV5-4 with TRBJ1-1; TRBD1 matches at 10 bases. Sequencing used CD4+ or CD8+ T cells sorted from blood, obtained in a trial of the OX40 agonist ivuxolimab. The sequence derives from an adult with an advanced solid tumor such as melanoma, head and neck, liver or kidney cancer. The CDR3, as DNA: TGTGCCAGCAGCCCCGGGGACAGGGGAGGCACTGAAGCTTTCTTT. The encoded protein is CASSPGDRGGTEAFF. The full variable domain, rest sourced from reference TRBV5-4 and TRBJ1-1, is ETGVTQSPTHLIKTRGQQVTLRCSSQSGHNTVSWYQQALGQGPQFIFQYYREEENGRGNFPPRFSGLQFPNYSSELNVNALELDDSALYLCASSPGDRGGTEAFFGQGTRLTVV.